This T cell receptor (beta chain) was sequenced for a study of blood T cell repertoires in COVID-19 (dated by TCRdb to 2019 to 2021). Notes on the research overall: Samples from collaborators originated in the United States, Italy and Spain and spanned both the acute and convalescent phases of COVID-19. The repertoires were made available in a free public database intended to serve as a resource for research on the immune response to SARS-CoV-2. HLA class I and class II types, where available, came from metadata supplied by the sample provider rather than from assay-based typing. Deeply sampled blood TCRbeta repertoires from subjects exposed to, actively infected with, or recovered from COVID-19 were included in the dataset. The sample metadata nearly always contained a de-identified subject ID, COVID-19 status, age in years and sex. The samples were drawn from two sources: the first 160 participants of the ongoing ImmuneRACE study, and over 1,000 subjects contributed by 6 global collaborators. The material from the prospective study consisted of cDNA or gDNA derived from T cells, B-cell-depleted T cells, or PBMCs. Results the study describes overall, beyond this receptor: The amount of clinical and demographic metadata varied by source and participant and was provided uncurated.

With regard to this clone: There is no known antigen for this receptor. It has no much larger one-base neighbor in the sample; base qualities were not kept.

TCRbeta CDR3 regions were amplified from genomic DNA using the immunoSEQ Assay, a bias-controlled multiplex PCR. For the original study's pipeline: The number of nucleated cells in each sample was estimated from the amplification of reference gene primers within the assay. To quantify the absolute abundance of each unique TCRbeta CDR3 rearrangement, sequence reads were collapsed and filtered. For each sample, productive Simpson clonality was calculated as the square root of Simpson's diversity index over productive rearrangements. In TCRdb, the immuneACCESS table is reduced to in-frame sequences with V and J assigned. These tables do not hold every clone; where another copy was compared, an unresolved V gene accounts for under half, and the others remain unexplained. That table gives V, J and clone size, and the DNA gave D and trimming. This sample holds about 320,000 clones; 90% were observed only once. 3.5% to 5% of the sample is held by the ten biggest clonotypes.

Participants in the prospective study were aged about 18 to 95 years, lived in over 20 United States geographic areas, and enrolled through a virtual design. Cohort assignment in the prospective study relied on participant-reported clinical history from a screening survey and a study questionnaire. A participant counted as exposed if, within 2 weeks of entering the study, that participant had been in contact with someone who had a PCR-confirmed or clinician-diagnosed COVID-19 case. Mobile phlebotomists in the prospective study collected whole blood, serum and a nasopharyngeal or oropharyngeal swab from every participant. Prospective study participants could optionally give additional blood draws and questionnaires over an approximately two-month period. Before DNA extraction, blood samples from the prospective study were shipped at room temperature or frozen. Specimen: PBMCs or T cells enriched from blood (not recorded which). This TCR was sampled from a woman in her twenties or thirties who had been exposed to COVID-19.

The CDR3 region has the sequence CASSLALSGLLESRNTEAFF. The DNA is as follows: TGTGCCAGCAGCTTAGCCTTAAGCGGGTTATTAGAAAGTAGGAACACTGAAGCTTTCTTT. The rearranged segments are TRBV7-8 and TRBJ1-1; the D gene assignment is ambiguous. V is shortened by 0 bases, J by 1 base, and the region joining them spans 24 bases. From the cysteine through the phenylalanine, the CDR3 covers 20 amino acids. Just CDR3 DNA is preserved here, 60 bases in frame from base 1. In the germline V gene, CDR1 corresponds to SGHVS and CDR2 to FQNEAQ.